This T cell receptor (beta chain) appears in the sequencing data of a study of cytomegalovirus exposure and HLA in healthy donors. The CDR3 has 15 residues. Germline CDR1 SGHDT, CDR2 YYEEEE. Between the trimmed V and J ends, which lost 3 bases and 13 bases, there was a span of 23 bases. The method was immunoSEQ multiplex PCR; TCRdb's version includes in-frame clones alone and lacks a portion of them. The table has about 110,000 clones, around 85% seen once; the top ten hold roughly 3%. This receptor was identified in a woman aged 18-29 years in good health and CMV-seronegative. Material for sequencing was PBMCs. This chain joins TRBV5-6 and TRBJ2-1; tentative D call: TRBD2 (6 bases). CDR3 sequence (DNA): TGTGCCAGCAGCTATCCCTCGATGGCGGGATTGCATCAGTTCTTC. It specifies CASSYPSMAGLHQFF. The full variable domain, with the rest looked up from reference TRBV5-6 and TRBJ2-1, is DAGVTQSPTHLIKTRGQQVTLRCSPKSGHDTVSWYQQALGQGPQFIFQYYEEEERQRGNFPDRFSGHQFPNYSSELNVNALLLGDSALYLCASSYPSMAGLHQFFGPGTRLTVL.